Included here is one T cell receptor (beta chain) sequence, with context. This sample is drawn from a study of blood T cell repertoires in COVID-19. In the study overall: Samples representing acute and convalescent COVID-19 were sourced from the United States, Italy and Spain. The cDNA or gDNA used as material had been derived from T cells, B-cell-depleted T cells, or PBMCs.

The authors' processing: From reference gene primer amplification, estimates of nucleated cell counts were derived. Only in-frame clones appear in the TCRdb table, and some are missing; sequencing was by immunoSEQ multiplex PCR. That table supplies the V and J calls and clone size; D and trimming were determined from the DNA. The sample yields around 230,000 clones, 80% to 90% seen once. The CDR3 contains 16 residues. The V and J ends lost 0 bases and 6 bases respectively, with 13 bases between them. Germline V gene data show CDR1 as KGHDR and CDR2 as SFDVKD. This clonotype was obtained from a woman between 40 and 55 years old with active or convalescent COVID-19. The sequencing sample was made of peripheral blood. V is TRBV24-1 and J is TRBJ2-2; D gene unclear. CDR3 DNA: TGTGCCACCAGTGATTTGCAGGTACCTAACGCCGGGGAGCTGTTTTTT. Translated: CATSDLQVPNAGELFF.